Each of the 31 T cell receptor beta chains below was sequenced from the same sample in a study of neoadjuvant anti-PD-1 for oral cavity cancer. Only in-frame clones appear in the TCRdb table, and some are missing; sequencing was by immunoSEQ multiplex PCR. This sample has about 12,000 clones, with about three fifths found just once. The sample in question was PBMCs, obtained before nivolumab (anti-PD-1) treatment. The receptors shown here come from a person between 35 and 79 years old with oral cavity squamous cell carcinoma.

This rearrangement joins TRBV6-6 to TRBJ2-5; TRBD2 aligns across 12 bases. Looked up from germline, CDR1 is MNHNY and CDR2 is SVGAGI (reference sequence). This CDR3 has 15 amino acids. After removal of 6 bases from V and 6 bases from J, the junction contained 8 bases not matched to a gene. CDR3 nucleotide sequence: TGTGCCAGCAGAACACTAGCGGGGGGTGGGAAGACCCAGTACTTC. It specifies CASRTLAGGGKTQYF.

CDR3 DNA: TGTGCCAGTAGTATTAACACTGAAGCTTTCTTT. Residues: CASSINTEAFF. This chain connects TRBV19 to TRBJ1-1; D remains ambiguous. The V end was cut by 3 bases, the J end by 2 bases, with 1 base between. Germline assignment: CDR1 LNHDA and CDR2 SQIVND (reference sequence). The CDR3 has 11 residues. The full variable domain, rest sourced from reference TRBV19 and TRBJ1-1, is DGGITQSPKYLFRKEGQNVTLSCEQNLNHDAMYWYRQDPGQGLRLIYYSQIVNDFQKGDIAEGYSVSREKKESFPLTVTSAQKNPTAFYLCASSINTEAFFGQGTRLTVV.

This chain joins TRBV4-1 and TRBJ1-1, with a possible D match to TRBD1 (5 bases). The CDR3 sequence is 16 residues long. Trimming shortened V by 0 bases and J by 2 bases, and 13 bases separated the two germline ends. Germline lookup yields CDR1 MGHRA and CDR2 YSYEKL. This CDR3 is CASSQDQGSRNTEAFF. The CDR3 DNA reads TGCGCCAGCAGCCAAGATCAGGGTTCAAGAAACACTGAAGCTTTCTTT.

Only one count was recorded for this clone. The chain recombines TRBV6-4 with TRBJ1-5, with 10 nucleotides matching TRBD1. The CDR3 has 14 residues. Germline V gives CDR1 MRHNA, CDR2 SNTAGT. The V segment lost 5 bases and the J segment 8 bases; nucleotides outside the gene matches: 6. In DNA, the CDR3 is TGTGCCAGCAGTAGTGGGACAGGGGTTGAGCCCCAGCATTTT. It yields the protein CASSSGTGVEPQHF.

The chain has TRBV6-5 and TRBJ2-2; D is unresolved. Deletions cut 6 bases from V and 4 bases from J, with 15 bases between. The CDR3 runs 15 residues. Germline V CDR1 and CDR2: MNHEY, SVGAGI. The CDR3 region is CASRPTRASTGELFF. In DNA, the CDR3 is TGTGCCAGCAGACCCACCAGAGCCTCCACCGGGGAGCTGTTTTTT.

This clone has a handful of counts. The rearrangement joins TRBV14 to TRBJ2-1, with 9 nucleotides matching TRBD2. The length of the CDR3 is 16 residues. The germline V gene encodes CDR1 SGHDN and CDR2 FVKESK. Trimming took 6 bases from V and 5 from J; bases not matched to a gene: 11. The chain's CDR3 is CASSQRGTSSNNEQFF. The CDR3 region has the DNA TGTGCCAGCAGTCAAAGGGGGACTAGCAGTAACAATGAGCAGTTCTTC.

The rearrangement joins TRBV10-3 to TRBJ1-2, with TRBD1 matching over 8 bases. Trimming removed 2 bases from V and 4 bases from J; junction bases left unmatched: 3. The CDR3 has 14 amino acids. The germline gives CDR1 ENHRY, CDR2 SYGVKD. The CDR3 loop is CAISEQGAGYGYTF. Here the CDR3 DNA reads TGTGCCATCAGTGAGCAGGGGGCAGGCTATGGCTACACCTTC.

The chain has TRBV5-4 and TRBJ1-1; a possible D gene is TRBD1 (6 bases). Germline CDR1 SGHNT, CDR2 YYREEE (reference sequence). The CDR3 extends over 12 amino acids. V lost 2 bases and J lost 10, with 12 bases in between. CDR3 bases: TGTGCCAGCAGCTTCAACCGGGACACAGCTTTCTTT. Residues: CASSFNRDTAFF.

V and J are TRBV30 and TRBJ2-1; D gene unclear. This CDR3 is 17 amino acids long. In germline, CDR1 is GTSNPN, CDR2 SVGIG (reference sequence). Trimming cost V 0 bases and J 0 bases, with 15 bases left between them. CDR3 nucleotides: TGTGCCTGGAGTGTAGCTATTGCCAGTAGCTCCTACAATGAGCAGTTCTTC. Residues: CAWSVAIASSSYNEQFF.

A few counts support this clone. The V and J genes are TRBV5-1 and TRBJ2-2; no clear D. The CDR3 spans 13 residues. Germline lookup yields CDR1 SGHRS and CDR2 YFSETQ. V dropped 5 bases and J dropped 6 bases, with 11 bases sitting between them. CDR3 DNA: TGCGCCAGCAGGCCAGCAGGCTCCGGGGAGCTGTTTTTT. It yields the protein CASRPAGSGELFF.

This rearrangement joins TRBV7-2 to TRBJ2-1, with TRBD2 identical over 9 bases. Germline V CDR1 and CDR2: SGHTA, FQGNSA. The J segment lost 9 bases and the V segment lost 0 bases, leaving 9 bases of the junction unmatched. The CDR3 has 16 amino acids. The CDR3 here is CASSLAAAGGHGEQFF. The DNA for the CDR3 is TGTGCCAGCAGCTTAGCTGCTGCGGGAGGGCATGGTGAGCAGTTCTTC.

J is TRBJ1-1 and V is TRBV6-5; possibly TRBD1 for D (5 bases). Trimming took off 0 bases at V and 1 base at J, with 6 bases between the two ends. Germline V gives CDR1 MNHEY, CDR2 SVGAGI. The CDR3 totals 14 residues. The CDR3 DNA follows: TGTGCCAGCAGTTACTCCACAGGGAACACTGAAGCTTTCTTT. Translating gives CASSYSTGNTEAFF.

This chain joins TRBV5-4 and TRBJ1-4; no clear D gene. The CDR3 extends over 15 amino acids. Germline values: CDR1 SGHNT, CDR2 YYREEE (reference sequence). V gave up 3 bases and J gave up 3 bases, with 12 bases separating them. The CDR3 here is CASSSALAANEKLFF. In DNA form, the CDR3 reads TGTGCCAGCAGCTCAGCCCTGGCGGCTAATGAAAAACTGTTTTTT.

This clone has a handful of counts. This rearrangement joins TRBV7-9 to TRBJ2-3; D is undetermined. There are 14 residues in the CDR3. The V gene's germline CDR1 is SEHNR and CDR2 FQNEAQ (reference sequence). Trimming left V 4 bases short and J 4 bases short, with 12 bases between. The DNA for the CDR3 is TGTGCCAGCAGCTCCCCTTGGGTGGCAGATACGCAGTATTTT. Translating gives CASSSPWVADTQYF. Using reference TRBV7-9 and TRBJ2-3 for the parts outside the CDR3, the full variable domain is DTGVSQNPRHKITKRGQNVTFRCDPISEHNRLYWYRQTLGQGPEFLTYFQNEAQLEKSRLLSDRFSAERPKGSFSTLEIQRTEQGDSAMYLCASSSPWVADTQYFGPGTRLTVL.

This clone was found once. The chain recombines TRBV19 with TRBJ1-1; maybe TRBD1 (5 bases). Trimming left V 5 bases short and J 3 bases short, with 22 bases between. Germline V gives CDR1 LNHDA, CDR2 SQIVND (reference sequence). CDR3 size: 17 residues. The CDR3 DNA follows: TGTGCCAGTAGTTTGGTGGGACGGACCGCACCGGACACTGAAGCTTTCTTT. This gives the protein CASSLVGRTAPDTEAFF.

CDR3: CATSRVGSGRNEQFF. As DNA, the CDR3 is TGTGCCACCAGCAGAGTTGGTAGCGGGAGAAATGAGCAGTTCTTC. This sequence joins TRBV15 and TRBJ2-1; 9 bases line up with TRBD2. The CDR3 length is 15 residues. From germline, CDR1 is LNHNV and CDR2 YYDKDF (reference sequence). V lost 1 base, J lost 7 bases, and 5 bases stayed unmatched.

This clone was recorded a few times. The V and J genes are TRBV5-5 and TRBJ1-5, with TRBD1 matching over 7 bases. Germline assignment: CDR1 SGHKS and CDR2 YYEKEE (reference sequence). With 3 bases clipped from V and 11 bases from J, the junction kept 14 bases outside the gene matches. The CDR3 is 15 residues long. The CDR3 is CASSSGTVPAGAQHF. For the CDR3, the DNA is TGTGCCAGCAGCTCCGGGACAGTCCCTGCGGGGGCCCAGCATTTT.

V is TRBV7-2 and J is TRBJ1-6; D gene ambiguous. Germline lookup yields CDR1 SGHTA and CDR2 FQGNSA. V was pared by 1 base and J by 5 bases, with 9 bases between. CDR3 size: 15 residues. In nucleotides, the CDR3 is TGTGCCAGCAGCTTAGACGGTGGGAATAATTCACCCCTCCACTTT. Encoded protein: CASSLDGGNNSPLHF.

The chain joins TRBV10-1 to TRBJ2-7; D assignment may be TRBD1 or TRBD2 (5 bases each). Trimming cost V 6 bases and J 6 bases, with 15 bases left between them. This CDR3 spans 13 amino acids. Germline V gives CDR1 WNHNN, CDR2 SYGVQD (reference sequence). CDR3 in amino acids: CASSAVPGTEQYF. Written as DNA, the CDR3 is TGCGCCAGCAGCGCGGTCCCCGGGACCGAGCAGTACTTC.

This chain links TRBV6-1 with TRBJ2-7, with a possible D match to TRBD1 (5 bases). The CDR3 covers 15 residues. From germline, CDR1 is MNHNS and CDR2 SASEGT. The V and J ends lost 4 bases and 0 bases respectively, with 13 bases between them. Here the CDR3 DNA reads TGTGCCAGCAGTGTTCACAGGAGTAGCTCCTACGAGCAGTACTTC. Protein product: CASSVHRSSSYEQYF.

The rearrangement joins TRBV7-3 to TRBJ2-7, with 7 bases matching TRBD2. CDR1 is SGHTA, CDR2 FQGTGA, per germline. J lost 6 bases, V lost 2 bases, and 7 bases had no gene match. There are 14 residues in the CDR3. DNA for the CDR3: TGTGCCAGCAGCTTATCAGAGGGAGGGCGCGAGCAGTACTTC. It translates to CASSLSEGGREQYF. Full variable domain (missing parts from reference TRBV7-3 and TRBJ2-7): GAGVSQTPSNKVTEKGKYVELRCDPISGHTALYWYRQSLGQGPEFLIYFQGTGAADDSGLPNDRFFAVRPEGSVSTLKIQRTERGDSAVYLCASSLSEGGREQYFGPGTRLTVT.

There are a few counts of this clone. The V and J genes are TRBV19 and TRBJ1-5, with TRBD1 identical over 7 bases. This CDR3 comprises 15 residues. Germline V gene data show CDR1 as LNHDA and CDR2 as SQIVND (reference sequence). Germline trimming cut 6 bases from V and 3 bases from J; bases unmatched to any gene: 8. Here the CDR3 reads CASRRGQPNNQPQHF. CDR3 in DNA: TGTGCCAGTAGAAGGGGACAGCCTAACAATCAGCCCCAGCATTTT.

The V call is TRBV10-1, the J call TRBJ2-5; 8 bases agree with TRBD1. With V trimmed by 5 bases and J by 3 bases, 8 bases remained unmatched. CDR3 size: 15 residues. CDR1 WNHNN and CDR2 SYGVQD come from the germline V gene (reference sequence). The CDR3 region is CASSSGQGEEETQYF. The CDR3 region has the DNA TGCGCCAGCAGTAGCGGACAGGGAGAGGAAGAGACCCAGTACTTC.

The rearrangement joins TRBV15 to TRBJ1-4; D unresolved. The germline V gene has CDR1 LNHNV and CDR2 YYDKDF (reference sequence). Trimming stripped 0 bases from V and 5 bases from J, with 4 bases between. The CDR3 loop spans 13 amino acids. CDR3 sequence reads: CATSRDPNEKLFF. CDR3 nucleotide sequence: TGTGCCACCAGCAGAGATCCAAATGAAAAACTGTTTTTT.

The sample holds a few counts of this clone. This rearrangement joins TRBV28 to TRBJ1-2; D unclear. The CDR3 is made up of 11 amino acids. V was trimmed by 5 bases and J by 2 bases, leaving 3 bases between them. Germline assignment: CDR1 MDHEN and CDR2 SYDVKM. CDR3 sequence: CASSPNYGYTF. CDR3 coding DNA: TGTGCCAGCAGTCCCAACTATGGCTACACCTTC.

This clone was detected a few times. CDR3 residues: CASSILPTSPHGYTF. The CDR3 bases are TGTGCCAGTAGTATACTACCGACAAGCCCTCATGGCTACACCTTC. V is TRBV19 and J is TRBJ1-2, with no clear D. The CDR3 totals 15 residues. Germline V lookup: CDR1 LNHDA, CDR2 SQIVND (reference sequence). With 2 bases removed from V and 6 bases from J, the gap between germline ends came to 16 bases.

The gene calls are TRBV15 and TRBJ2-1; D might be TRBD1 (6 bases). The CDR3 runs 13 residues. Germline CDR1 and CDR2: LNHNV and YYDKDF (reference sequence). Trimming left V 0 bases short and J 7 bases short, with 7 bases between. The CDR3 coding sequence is TGTGCCACCAGCAGAGAGGGGGCGAATGAGCAGTTCTTC. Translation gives CATSREGANEQFF. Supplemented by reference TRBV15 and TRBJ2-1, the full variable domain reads DAMVIQNPRYQVTQFGKPVTLSCSQTLNHNVMYWYQQKSSQAPKLLFHYYDKDFNNEADTPDNFQSRRPNTSFCFLDIRSPGLGDTAMYLCATSREGANEQFFGPGTRLTVL.

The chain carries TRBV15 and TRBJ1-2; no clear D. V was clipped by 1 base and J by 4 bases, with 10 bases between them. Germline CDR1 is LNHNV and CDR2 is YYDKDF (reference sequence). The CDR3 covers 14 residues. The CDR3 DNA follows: TGTGCCACCAGCAGAGCCGAGCAGGCCTATGGCTACACCTTC. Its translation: CATSRAEQAYGYTF.

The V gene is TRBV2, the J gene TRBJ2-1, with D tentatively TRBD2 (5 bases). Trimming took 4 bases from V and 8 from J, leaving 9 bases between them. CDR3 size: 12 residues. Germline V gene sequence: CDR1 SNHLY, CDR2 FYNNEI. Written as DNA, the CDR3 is TGTGCCAGCAGTGTCTGGGAGTATGAGCAGTTCTTC. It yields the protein CASSVWEYEQFF.

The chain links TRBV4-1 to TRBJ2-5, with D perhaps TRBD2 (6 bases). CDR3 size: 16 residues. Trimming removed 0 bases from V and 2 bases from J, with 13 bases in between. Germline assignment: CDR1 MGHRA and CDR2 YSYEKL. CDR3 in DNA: TGCGCCAGCAGCCAAGAGGGGGGAGGTCGTCAAGAGACCCAGTACTTC. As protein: CASSQEGGGRQETQYF.

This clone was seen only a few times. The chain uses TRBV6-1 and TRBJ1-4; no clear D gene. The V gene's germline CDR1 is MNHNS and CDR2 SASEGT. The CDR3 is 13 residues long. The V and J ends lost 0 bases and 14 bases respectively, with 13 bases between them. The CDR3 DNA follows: TGTGCCAGCAGTGAAGCGCTTCTCGGGGTTCTGTTTTTT. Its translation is CASSEALLGVLFF.